This is a list of T cell receptor beta chains from one sample in a study of cytomegalovirus exposure and HLA in healthy donors. The protocol was immunoSEQ multiplex PCR, while the TCRdb copy is restricted to in-frame clones and leaves out a portion. The sample holds more than 95,000 clones, over 70% seen once. Sequences were obtained from PBMCs. The receptors shown here come from a woman aged 45-60 years in good health and CMV-seronegative. Each CDR3 is given with its conserved first and last residue. A D gene is named only where the DNA matches it firmly. Some rows mark clone size as missing; the rest say once, few, many or name a class of expanded clone.

j_call d_call v_call clone_size cdr3_nt cdr3_aa
TRBJ1-1 TRBD1 TRBV9 - TGTGCCAGCAGCGTAGGAGGCGGGACAGCTGAAGCTTTCTTT CASSVGGGTAEAFF
TRBJ1-1 - TRBV19 - TGTGCCAGTAGTAAAACGGGACACCGGGACCCCACTGAAGCTTTCTTT CASSKTGHRDPTEAFF
TRBJ1-3 - TRBV30 - TGTGCCTGGAGCCGGGGGGGATACACCATATATTTT CAWSRGGYTIYF
TRBJ1-6 - TRBV11-2 - TGTGCCAGCGCGGGAGTTTATAATTCACCCCTCCACTTT CASAGVYNSPLHF
TRBJ2-7 TRBD2 TRBV28 - TGTGCCAGCGGGCTAGCGGGGGGCGAGCAGTACTTC CASGLAGGEQYF
TRBJ2-5 - TRBV7-9 - TGTGCCAGCAGCCAATTTAGGGAGGAGACCCAGTACTTC CASSQFREETQYF
TRBJ2-7 TRBD2 TRBV5-1 once TGCGCCAGCAGCTTGGACGGGACTAGCGCCTACGAGCAGTACTTC CASSLDGTSAYEQYF
TRBJ2-3 - TRBV25-1 - TGTGCCAGCAGTGAGCTACAGGGCACAGATACGCAGTATTTT CASSELQGTDTQYF
TRBJ1-4 TRBD1 TRBV28 - TGTGCCAGCAGCCGTAGGCCGGGACAGGGGAATGAAAAACTGTTTTTT CASSRRPGQGNEKLFF
TRBJ2-1 TRBD2 TRBV27 - TGTGCCAGCAGCTTATCGGCGGGAGGGCCTTTCTATGAGCAGTTCTTC CASSLSAGGPFYEQFF
TRBJ2-7 - TRBV7-8 - TGTGCCAGCAGCTTATCAGGAGGAACCGAGCAGTACTTC CASSLSGGTEQYF
TRBJ2-7 TRBD2 TRBV5-1 - TGCGCCAGCAGCTCCTCTAGCGGGAGAGTCTACGAGCAGTACTTC CASSSSSGRVYEQYF
TRBJ2-2 - TRBV14 once TGTGCCAGCAGCCCTCGACAAACGAACACCGGGGAGCTGTTTTTT CASSPRQTNTGELFF
TRBJ2-1 - TRBV6-5 - TGTGCCAGCAGTCAGTCGGGACTGCAACGTCGAGAGCAGTTCTTC CASSQSGLQRREQFF
TRBJ1-1 TRBD1 TRBV19 - TGTGCCAGTAGTCCCCGGGACAGGAACACTGAAGCTTTCTTT CASSPRDRNTEAFF
TRBJ2-1 TRBD2 TRBV28 - TGTGCCAGCACCCAGACTAGCGGGCGTTACAATGAGCAGTTCTTC CASTQTSGRYNEQFF
TRBJ1-2 TRBD1 TRBV6-6 - TGTGCCAGCAGGGGGACAGGGGACTATGGCTACACCTTC CASRGTGDYGYTF
TRBJ2-7 TRBD1 TRBV6-1 - TGTGCCAGCAGTGAGTCCGGGACAGGGGTGTACGAGCAGTACTTC CASSESGTGVYEQYF
TRBJ2-2 TRBD2 TRBV7-8 - TGTGCCAGCAGCTTAGGACACGGGACTAGCGGGAGATTGATCGGGGAGCTGTTTTTT CASSLGHGTSGRLIGELFF
TRBJ1-4 - TRBV2 - TGTGCCAGCAGATGGGAAGGGGCCGGTGAAAAACTGTTTTTT CASRWEGAGEKLFF
TRBJ1-5 TRBD1 TRBV27 - TGTGCCAGCAGTCCCCGGACAGGGACTCATCAGCCCCAGCATTTT CASSPRTGTHQPQHF
TRBJ2-7 TRBD2 TRBV30 few TGTGCCTGGAGTTTTACCGGGGGGTCCTACGAGCAGTACTTC CAWSFTGGSYEQYF